The next 29 T cell receptor beta chains were all read from a single sample in a study of blood T cell repertoires in COVID-19. Clones were read by immunoSEQ multiplex PCR, and TCRdb kept only the in-frame ones, dropping some. This table holds 110,000 to 150,000 clones, approximately 90% found once. The sequenced sample was peripheral blood. The source is a man aged 55 to 70 with active or convalescent COVID-19.

This clone is a singleton in its sample. The V gene is TRBV19, the J gene TRBJ2-7; 8 nucleotides match TRBD1. J lost 3 bases, V lost 3 bases, and 4 bases had no gene match. This CDR3 comprises 14 residues. Germline V gene data show CDR1 as LNHDA and CDR2 as SQIVND (reference sequence). The CDR3 nucleotides are TGTGCCAGTAGTATGGGACAGGTATACTACGAGCAGTACTTC. It is translated as CASSMGQVYYEQYF.

This chain links TRBV4-2 with TRBJ2-7; D gene ambiguous. This CDR3 region has 14 residues. CDR1 is LGHNA and CDR2 is YNFKEQ in the germline V gene. V lost 0 bases, J lost 3 bases, and 9 bases lay in between. This CDR3 is CASSQEKLFYEQYF. In DNA form, the CDR3 reads TGTGCCAGCAGCCAAGAGAAACTTTTCTACGAGCAGTACTTC.

The rearrangement joins TRBV7-9 to TRBJ2-7; the match to TRBD1 covers 10 bases. Germline V gene sequence: CDR1 SEHNR, CDR2 FQNEAQ (reference sequence). This CDR3 comprises 15 residues. J gave up 5 bases and V 5 bases, and 9 bases lay outside the gene matches. For the CDR3, the DNA is TGTGCCAGCAGCCCCACCCGACAGGGGGCAAACGAGCAGTACTTC. It translates to CASSPTRQGANEQYF.

This clone was picked up one time. CDR3 region: CASSQEGRETQYF. The CDR3 DNA follows: TGTGCCAGCTCGCAGGAGGGACGGGAGACCCAGTACTTC. V and J are TRBV2 and TRBJ2-5, with a weak D call TRBD2 (6 bases). Germline loops: CDR1 SNHLY, CDR2 FYNNEI. This CDR3 contains 13 residues. Trimming removed 8 bases from V and 5 bases from J, with 15 bases in between.

This chain uses TRBV11-2 with TRBJ1-1; perhaps TRBD1 as D (6 bases). Germline-derived CDR1 and CDR2 are SGHAT and FQNNGV. This CDR3 has 13 amino acids. V was clipped by 2 bases and J by 6 bases, with 10 bases between them. In nucleotides, the CDR3 is TGTGCCAGCAGCTTATCAGGGGACGCTGAAGCTTTCTTT. Amino acids: CASSLSGDAEAFF.

The table lists this clone with a count of one. The chain recombines TRBV5-4 with TRBJ1-6; D is possibly TRBD1 (6 bases). V shed 0 bases and J shed 1 base, with 8 bases lying between them. The CDR3 totals 16 residues. Germline V gene data show CDR1 as SGHNT and CDR2 as YYREEE (reference sequence). The CDR3, as DNA: TGTGCCAGCAGCTTGGTAGGGGGTTCCTATAATTCACCCCTCCACTTT. Residues: CASSLVGGSYNSPLHF.

The chain recombines TRBV6-2 or TRBV6-3 with TRBJ1-4; the match to TRBD1 covers 12 bases. CDR3 length: 15 residues. Germline CDR1 MNHEY, CDR2 SVGEGT. The V and J ends lost 4 bases and 8 bases, in that order; junction bases with no gene match: 5. The CDR3 protein is CASSSSGTGGEKLFF. The CDR3 DNA follows: TGTGCCAGCAGTTCTTCCGGGACAGGGGGCGAAAAACTGTTTTTT.

V is TRBV24-1 and J is TRBJ2-1, with 8 bases fitting TRBD1. Germline loops: CDR1 KGHDR, CDR2 SFDVKD. The CDR3 runs to 16 residues. The junction had 11 bases not matched to a gene; V was cut back by 4 bases and J by 7 bases. CDR3 bases: TGTGCCACCAGTGACCACCGACAGGGGAAGGAGAATGAGCAGTTCTTC. Its protein is CATSDHRQGKENEQFF.

The chain employs TRBV2 and TRBJ2-3; TRBD2 matches 9 bases. The germline V gene has CDR1 SNHLY and CDR2 FYNNEI. The length of the CDR3 is 15 residues. Losses at the gene ends were 6 bases for V and 1 base for J; bases not matched to a gene: 5. The CDR3 nucleotides read TGTGCCAGCAGCCTCCGACTAGCGGGCACAGATACGCAGTATTTT. Translation: CASSLRLAGTDTQYF.

V and J are TRBV3-1 (or the pseudogene TRBV3-2) and TRBJ2-1; 7 nucleotides align to TRBD1. V gave up 4 bases and J gave up 9 bases; unmatched junction bases: 6. This CDR3 contains 13 residues. Germline CDR1 LGHDT, CDR2 YNNKEL (reference sequence). The CDR3 here is CASSLGPGGEQFF. The CDR3 nucleotides are TGTGCCAGCAGCCTGGGACCAGGGGGTGAGCAGTTCTTC.

CDR3 residues: CASSELGGDYGYTF. CDR3 nucleotides: TGTGCCAGCAGTGAATTAGGGGGCGACTATGGCTACACCTTC. The gene calls are TRBV2 and TRBJ1-2, with 7 bases lining up with TRBD1. Germline trimming cut 2 bases from V and 3 bases from J; bases unmatched to any gene: 3. The CDR3 runs 14 residues. CDR1 and CDR2 (germline): SNHLY, FYNNEI. Together with reference TRBV2 and TRBJ1-2, the CDR3 gives the full variable domain: EPEVTQTPSHQVTQMGQEVILRCVPISNHLYFYWYRQILGQKVEFLVSFYNNEISEKSEIFDDQFSVERPDGSNFTLKIRSTKLEDSAMYFCASSELGGDYGYTFGSGTRLTVV.

This chain uses TRBV7-3 with TRBJ2-1, with 10 bases lining up with TRBD2. CDR3 length: 16 amino acids. Germline trimming cut 1 base from V and 11 bases from J; bases unmatched to any gene: 11. Germline loops: CDR1 SGHTA, CDR2 FQGTGA. CDR3 coding DNA: TGTGCCAGCAGCTTAAAGCGGGAGGGCCTGTGGGATAAGCAGTTCTTC. It yields the protein CASSLKREGLWDKQFF.

The rearrangement joins TRBV28 to TRBJ2-7; TRBD2 matches at 8 bases. V was clipped by 6 bases and J by 2 bases; unmatched bases: 6. This CDR3 region has 14 residues. In germline, CDR1 is MDHEN, CDR2 SYDVKM. The CDR3 DNA follows: TGTGCCAGCAGGGCCGGGGGGGCTACCTACGAGCAGTACTTC. Its translation: CASRAGGATYEQYF.

The chain links TRBV5-4 to TRBJ1-2; D is ambiguous. CDR1 is SGHNT and CDR2 is YYREEE in the germline V gene (reference sequence). V lost 4 bases, J lost 1 base, and 14 bases lay in between. The CDR3 sequence is 15 residues long. The CDR3 loop is CASSPPNRFNYGYTF. The DNA of the CDR3 is TGTGCCAGCAGCCCACCCAACCGGTTTAACTATGGCTACACCTTC.

This chain links TRBV6-2 or TRBV6-3 with TRBJ1-5; D gene ambiguous. Germline CDR1 and CDR2: MNHEY and SVGEGT. CDR3 size: 15 residues. Trimming took 5 bases from V and 5 from J, leaving 16 bases between them. CDR3 residues: CASSLDTGIYQPQHF. CDR3 nucleotide sequence: TGTGCCAGCAGTCTCGATACGGGGATCTATCAGCCCCAGCATTTT.

The V call is TRBV29-1, the J call TRBJ2-1; D is uncertain. Germline loops: CDR1 SQVTM, CDR2 ANQGSEA. There are 14 residues in the CDR3. Deletions cut 7 bases from V and 3 bases from J, with 16 bases between. The CDR3 region is CSAFGPRRYNEQFF. CDR3 nucleotide sequence: TGCAGCGCTTTCGGTCCTAGGCGCTACAATGAGCAGTTCTTC.

The chain uses TRBV11-1 and TRBJ2-5, with a tentative D call TRBD1 (6 bases). The V end lost 4 bases, the J end lost 5 bases, and 17 bases lay between the germline ends. The CDR3 covers 15 residues. The germline CDR1 and CDR2 sequences are SGHAT and FQDESV (reference sequence). The CDR3 region is CASSSFQGNEETQYF. In DNA, the CDR3 is TGTGCCAGCAGCTCGTTCCAGGGGAACGAGGAGACCCAGTACTTC.

The genes are TRBV2 and TRBJ1-2; TRBD1 matches 10 bases. This CDR3 region has 13 residues. Germline trimming cut 6 bases from V and 8 bases from J; bases unmatched to any gene: 6. Germline V gene lookup returns CDR1 SNHLY and CDR2 FYNNEI. CDR3 sequence (DNA): TGTGCCAGCAGCGACAGGGGGCGCATCGGCTACACCTTC. Translated, it gives CASSDRGRIGYTF.

This clone showed up just once. The chain recombines TRBV5-6 with TRBJ1-4, with TRBD1 as a possible D gene (5 bases). Between the trimmed V and J ends, which lost 0 bases and 4 bases, there was a span of 13 bases. The CDR3 is made up of 16 amino acids. CDR1 is SGHDT, CDR2 YYEEEE, per germline. The chain's CDR3 is CASSLGAGRLNEKLFF. For the CDR3, the DNA is TGTGCCAGCAGCTTGGGGGCGGGACGCCTTAATGAAAAACTGTTTTTT.

This chain links TRBV5-6 with TRBJ1-2; 11 bases fit TRBD1. The V gene end was trimmed by 4 bases and the J gene end by 8 bases; junction bases not matched to a gene: 13. CDR3 length: 16 residues. In germline, CDR1 is SGHDT, CDR2 YYEEEE. CDR3 sequence reads: CASSIGQGARGGGYTF. CDR3 in DNA: TGTGCCAGCAGCATCGGACAGGGGGCAAGGGGAGGAGGCTACACCTTC.

J is TRBJ1-2 and V is TRBV6-6; TRBD1 matches at 9 bases. The CDR3 has 15 residues. The germline V gene has CDR1 MNHNY and CDR2 SVGAGI (reference sequence). V lost 6 bases and J lost 4; bases outside the gene matches: 9. CDR3 loop: CASRSQGAASYGYTF. In DNA, the CDR3 is TGTGCCAGCAGGTCACAGGGGGCGGCTAGCTATGGCTACACCTTC.

This rearrangement joins TRBV3-1 (or the pseudogene TRBV3-2) to TRBJ2-1, with 13 bases fitting TRBD2. The CDR3 is 17 amino acids. Looked up from germline, CDR1 is LGHDT and CDR2 is YNNKEL (reference sequence). V dropped 1 base and J dropped 7; count of bases not matched to a gene: 7. In nucleotides, the CDR3 is TGTGCCAGCAGCCAAGCTAGGACTAGCGGGAGTGAAAATGAGCAGTTCTTC. Translated: CASSQARTSGSENEQFF.

The chain joins TRBV12-5 to TRBJ1-1, with no clear D. This CDR3 spans 13 amino acids. The germline CDR1 and CDR2 sequences are LGHNT and FRNRAP. With 3 bases removed from V and 1 base from J, the gap between germline ends came to 6 bases. CDR3 DNA: TGTGCTAGTGGTTTACTTCCGAACACTGAAGCTTTCTTT. Translated: CASGLLPNTEAFF. The full variable domain, its missing parts supplied by reference TRBV12-5 and TRBJ1-1, is DARVTQTPRHKVTEMGQEVTMRCQPILGHNTVFWYRQTMMQGLELLAYFRNRAPLDDSGMPKDRFSAEMPDATLATLKIQPSEPRDSAVYFCASGLLPNTEAFFGQGTRLTVV.

CDR3 bases: TGTGCCAGCAGTTCCTTCTTGGGACAGGGTTCAAACTACGAGCAGTACTTC. This sequence encodes CASSSFLGQGSNYEQYF. The chain is built from TRBV28 and TRBJ2-7; TRBD1 aligns across 9 bases. V was pared by 4 bases and J by 3 bases, with 13 bases of the junction left unmatched. CDR1 and CDR2 from the germline V gene are MDHEN and SYDVKM. The CDR3 has 17 residues.

CDR3 bases: TGTGCCAGTAGTATAGCTGCGGTGGGCGGGGAGCTGTTTTTT. It yields the protein CASSIAAVGGELFF. This chain connects TRBV19 to TRBJ2-2; D is unclear. The CDR3 covers 14 residues. CDR1 is LNHDA and CDR2 is SQIVND in the germline V gene (reference sequence). Trimming stripped 1 base from V and 7 bases from J, with 10 bases between. Full variable domain (rest looked up from reference TRBV19 and TRBJ2-2): DGGITQSPKYLFRKEGQNVTLSCEQNLNHDAMYWYRQDPGQGLRLIYYSQIVNDFQKGDIAEGYSVSREKKESFPLTVTSAQKNPTAFYLCASSIAAVGGELFFGEGSRLTVL.

CDR3 DNA sequence: TGTGCCAGCAGTGAAGGCCCTGGGACTAGCGTCCACGAGCAGTACTTC. This gives the protein CASSEGPGTSVHEQYF. The gene calls are TRBV6-4 and TRBJ2-7; 10 bases align to TRBD2. Germline V gene lookup returns CDR1 MRHNA and CDR2 SNTAGT. The CDR3 length is 16 residues. The V segment lost 3 bases and the J segment 5 bases; nucleotides outside the gene matches: 10.

In this sample, this clone turned up a few times. The V and J genes are TRBV9 and TRBJ2-7; TRBD1 aligns across 7 bases. CDR3 size: 15 residues. From germline, CDR1 is SGDLS and CDR2 YYNGEE. Trimming removed 3 bases from V and 1 base from J; junction bases left unmatched: 7. CDR3 bases: TGTGCCAGCAGCGGCAGTACAGGGGATTCCTACGAGCAGTACTTC. This encodes CASSGSTGDSYEQYF.

V usage is TRBV11-2 and J usage is TRBJ1-6, with TRBD1 identical over 9 bases. CDR1 is SGHAT, CDR2 FQNNGV, per germline. V shed 7 bases, J shed 9 bases, and the junction held 7 bases outside the gene matches. CDR3 length equals 14 residues. CDR3 region: CASNIQGAASPLHF. CDR3 coding DNA: TGTGCCAGCAACATACAGGGGGCCGCTTCACCCCTCCACTTT.

Only one count was recorded for this clone. J is TRBJ1-1 and V is TRBV28; D uncertain. Trimming shortened V by 2 bases and J by 6 bases, and 13 bases separated the two germline ends. This CDR3 contains 14 residues. CDR1 is MDHEN and CDR2 is SYDVKM in the germline V gene. This chain's CDR3 is CASSLIAGEAEAFF. The CDR3 DNA reads as TGTGCCAGCAGTTTAATCGCCGGGGAGGCTGAAGCTTTCTTT.